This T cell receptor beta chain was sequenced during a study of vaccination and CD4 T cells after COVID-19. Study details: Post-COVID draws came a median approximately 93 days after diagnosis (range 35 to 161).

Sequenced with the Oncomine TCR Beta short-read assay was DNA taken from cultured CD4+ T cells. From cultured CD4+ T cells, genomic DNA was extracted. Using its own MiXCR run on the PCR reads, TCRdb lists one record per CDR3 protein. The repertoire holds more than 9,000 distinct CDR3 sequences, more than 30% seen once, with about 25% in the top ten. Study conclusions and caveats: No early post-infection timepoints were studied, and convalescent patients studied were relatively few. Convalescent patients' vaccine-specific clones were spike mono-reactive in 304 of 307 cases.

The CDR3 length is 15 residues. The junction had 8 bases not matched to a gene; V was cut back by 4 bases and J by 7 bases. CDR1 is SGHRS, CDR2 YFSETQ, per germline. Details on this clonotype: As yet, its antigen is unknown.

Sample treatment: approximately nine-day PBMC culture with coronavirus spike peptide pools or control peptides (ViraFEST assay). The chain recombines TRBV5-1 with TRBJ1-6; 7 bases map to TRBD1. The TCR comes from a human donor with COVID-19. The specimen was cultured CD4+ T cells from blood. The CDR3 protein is CASSGDRAGNSPLHF. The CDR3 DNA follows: TGCGCCAGCAGCGGCGACAGGGCTGGGAATTCACCCCTCCACTTT.